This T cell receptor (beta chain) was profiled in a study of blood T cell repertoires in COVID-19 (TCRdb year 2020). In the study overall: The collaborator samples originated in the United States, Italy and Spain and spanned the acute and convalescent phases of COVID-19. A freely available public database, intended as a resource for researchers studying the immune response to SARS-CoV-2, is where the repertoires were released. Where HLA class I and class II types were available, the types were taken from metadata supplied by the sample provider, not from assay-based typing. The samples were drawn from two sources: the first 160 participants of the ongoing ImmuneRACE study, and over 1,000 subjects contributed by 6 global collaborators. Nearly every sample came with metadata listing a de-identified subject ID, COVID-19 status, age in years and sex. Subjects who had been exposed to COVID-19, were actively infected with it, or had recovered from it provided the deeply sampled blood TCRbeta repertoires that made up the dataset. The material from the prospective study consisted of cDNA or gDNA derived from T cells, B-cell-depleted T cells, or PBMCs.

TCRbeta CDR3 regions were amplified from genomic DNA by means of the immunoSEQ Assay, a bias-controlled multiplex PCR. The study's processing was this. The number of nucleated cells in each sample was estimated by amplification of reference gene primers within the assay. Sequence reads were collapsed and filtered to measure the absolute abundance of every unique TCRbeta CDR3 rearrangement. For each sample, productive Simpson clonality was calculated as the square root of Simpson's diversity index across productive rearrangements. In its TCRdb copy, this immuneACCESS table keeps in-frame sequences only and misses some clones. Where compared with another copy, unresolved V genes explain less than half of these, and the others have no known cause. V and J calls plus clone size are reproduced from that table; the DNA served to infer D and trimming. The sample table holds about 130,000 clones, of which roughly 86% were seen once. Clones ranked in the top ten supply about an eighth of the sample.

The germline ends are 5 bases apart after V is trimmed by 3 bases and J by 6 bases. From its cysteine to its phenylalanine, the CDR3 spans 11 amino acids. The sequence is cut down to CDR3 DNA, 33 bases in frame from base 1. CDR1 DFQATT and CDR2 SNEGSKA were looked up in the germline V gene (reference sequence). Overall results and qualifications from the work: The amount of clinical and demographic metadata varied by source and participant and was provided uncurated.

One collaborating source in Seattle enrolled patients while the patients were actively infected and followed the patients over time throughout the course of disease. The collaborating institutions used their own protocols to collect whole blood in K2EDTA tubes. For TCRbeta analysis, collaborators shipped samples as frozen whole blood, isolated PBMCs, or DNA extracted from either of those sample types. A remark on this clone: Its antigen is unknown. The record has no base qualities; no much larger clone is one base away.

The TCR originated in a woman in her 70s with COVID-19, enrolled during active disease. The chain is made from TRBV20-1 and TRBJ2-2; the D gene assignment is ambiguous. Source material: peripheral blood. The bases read TGCAGTGCTAGCGGGTCCGGGGAGCTGTTTTTT. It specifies CSASGSGELFF.